The following is a TCR beta chain sequence with its context. It lacks a known antigen. Within one base of it there is no much larger clone, and no base qualities were kept. In total, fewer than 750 healthy bone marrow donors made up the cohort. At the time of sampling, all cohort members were nominally healthy, though unrecorded immune exposures were likely present. The donor was CMV seropositive and was included in the group of 250 to 300 seropositive cohort members. Every donor gave a peripheral blood sample, and the peripheral blood mononuclear cells from that sample were used for TCR beta sequencing. The Qiagen DNeasy Blood Extraction Kit was used to extract genomic DNA from the blood cell samples. CDR1 and CDR2 are read off the germline V gene (reference sequence) as SEHNR and FQNEAQ. V and J are trimmed by 5 bases and 6 bases, and the gene matches miss 4 bases of the junction. From the cysteine through the phenylalanine, the CDR3 covers 14 amino acids. Only the CDR3 DNA stays, 42 bases, in frame from base 1.

This entry belongs to a study of cytomegalovirus exposure and HLA in healthy donors (dated by TCRdb to about 2017). Concerning the study at large: In an earlier analysis of 450 to 750 of the donors, approximately 260 Gb of sequence data and 100 million or so unique TCR beta sequences from about 190 million T cells were reported. An early release covering roughly 600 HLA-typed donors comprised roughly 300 gigabases of sequencing data and some 79 million unique TCR sequences. The genetic ancestry cluster associated with self-reported Caucasian donors included 65% to 90% of the approximately 410 genotyped donors. The study aimed to test whether signatures of past pathogen exposure could be identified by cataloging public T cell receptors. The study profiled the T cell repertoires of about 720 subjects by immunosequencing and related them to cytomegalovirus serostatus. Besides the first cohort of about 730 subjects, a separate validation cohort made up of 120 different subjects was used. To predict cytomegalovirus infection status, the study combined high-throughput TCR immunosequencing, statistical association of individual TCRs with disease status, and machine learning. To study patterns of TCR occurrence, a later analysis re-analyzed previously published TCR beta repertoires from 700 or so donors and added high-resolution HLA genotyping. In the later analysis, no new phenotypic data were used to find candidate immune exposures; instead, reliance was placed on TCR beta sequences and their occurrence across donors. An earlier analysis of 450 to 750 of the donors used high-throughput TCR beta sequencing to judge whether each TCR beta V gene segment behaved as functional or pseudogenic. Donor age, sex, ethnicity and CMV serostatus were collected together with the repertoire data. Genome-wide SNP genotypes for about 65% of the roughly 670 donors were used in a later genetic analysis, which treated that subset as a discovery cohort. All discovery cohort repertoires had been generated on a single sequencing platform. HLA typing covered class I and class II loci at four-digit resolution. Typing coverage differed by locus: A, B, C, DRB1 and DQB1 were typed in about 620-640 donors, DQA1 in 500 to 550, DPA1 in 600 to 610, and DPB1 in roughly 470. Because of strong linkage in the cohort, a handful of DR-DQ haplotypes were treated as single units for association and clustering. Among some 410 genotyped donors of the cohort, an average of approximately 220,000 unique TCR beta nucleotide sequences was sequenced per donor, of which about 19% were non-productive.

Broad study findings and their caveats: Most CMV-associated TCR beta chains appeared to be HLA-restricted in a later analysis, and the HLA associations seemed to be driven largely by CMV exposure. Some IMGT-functional V segments, including TRBV6-2 and TRBV6-3, could not be distinguished by the 87-base-pair reads and were therefore excluded. A total of roughly 160 TCR beta chains were listed by the study as associated with cytomegalovirus. The authors suggested that the approach could potentially be generalized to other disease states and immunological phenotypes. While some public TCRs were present in many individuals, most TCR sequences turned up only very rarely across donors. Assigning TCR associations to individual alleles was difficult when HLA alleles, especially DR and DQ, strongly co-occurred. A further reported finding was that TCR beta sequences accurately predicted the HLA-A and HLA-B alleles for most subjects in the first cohort. In a later analysis, the rate of TCR association differed among HLA loci, with DRB1 alleles having the most associated TCRs and HLA-C alleles having the fewest. According to a later genetic analysis, donors in an Asian-associated ancestry cluster had fewer N-insertions in productive TCRs than the approximately 650-donor mean. A cluster of highly shared sequence variants was judged likely to be a technical artifact of the sequencing pipeline. The only immune exposure information available for the cohort was CMV serostatus. Sequencing depth was assumed to be roughly uniform across donors in the presence/absence analyses, though that assumption may not hold. Because counts were too low, more than 15 rarely observed V segments, including chromosome 9 orphons, were left out of the earlier analysis of 587 of the donors. Three of the identified cytomegalovirus-associated TCR beta chains were confirmed in vitro to be specific for cytomegalovirus antigens. The cohort was sequenced for TCR beta chains only, and without alpha or paired-chain data the features that could be detected were limited. At a false discovery rate of 0.05, a later analysis linked around 17,000 TCR beta sequences to specific HLA alleles. In a later analysis, several top co-occurrence clusters were reported to appear linked to parvovirus B19, influenza, CMV and Epstein-Barr virus. Broadly in line with IMGT annotations, most TCR beta V segments showed up in productive rearrangements about 87% or about 30% of the time in an earlier analysis of 450 to 750 of the donors. In both the original and validation cohorts, the classifier was reported to diagnose cytomegalovirus status with high specificity and sensitivity. Correlated functional status among segregating V segments might reflect linkage disequilibrium, but an unknown experimental factor could not be ruled out. Compared with equally common non-associated chains, HLA-associated TCR beta chains in a later analysis were more clonally expanded and had lower generation probabilities. Because some donors lacked HLA typing at each locus, the association tests relied only on the typed subset. In a later genetic analysis, a missense DCLRE1C variant was associated with V-gene and J-gene trimming of TCR beta chains, and the association was replicated in an independent cohort.

Library method: the immunoSEQ multiplex PCR assay. A mixture of 60 forward primers for TCR Vbeta segments and 13 reverse primers for TCR Jbeta segments was used in the multiplex PCR. The CDR3 region of rearranged TCR beta genes was amplified from genomic DNA with a multiplex PCR assay. The Illumina HiSeq System was used to sequence the amplified TCR beta libraries as 87-base-pair reads. The study's own analysis went as follows. In a later analysis, 77 million or so unique TCR beta chains were counted across the roughly 610 repertoires, and around 10 million of these chains were shared by at least two donors. To remove PCR and sequencing errors, raw reads were error-corrected and collapsed into unique sequences using a nearest-neighbor algorithm that merged closely related sequences. CDR3 sequences were aligned to IMGT reference sequences to assign V, D and J gene segments. For a sequence to be retained, a match of at least six nucleotides was required to both a V gene segment and a J gene segment. Rearrangements were called productive when the CDR3 lacked stop codons and stayed in frame with V and J; all others were non-productive. Following IMGT convention, CDR3 was defined as the stretch from the second conserved V-encoded cysteine up to the conserved J-encoded phenylalanine. Sequences without an unambiguous match to a single V gene segment were excluded from the earlier analysis of 500 to 700 of the donors. An earlier analysis of several hundred of the donors called V segments functional above 56.7% productive rearrangements and segregating when the between-donor standard deviation exceeded 5%. A statistical classification framework was built to diagnose cytomegalovirus status from the catalog of TCR beta chain sequences. V and J gene assignment, in a later analysis, came from comparing TCR nucleotide sequences with IMGT/GENE-DB human TR gene sequences. Using the TCRdist pipeline, a later analysis assigned CDR3 sequences along with most-parsimonious VDJ recombination scenarios. A later analysis defined each TCR beta chain by its CDR3 amino acid sequence plus V-gene family, and excluded reads lacking a unique V-gene family. A later analysis removed 500 to 600 highly shared, low-generation-probability nucleotide sequences to deal with suspected cross-contamination and a sequencing artifact. A later analysis calculated a clonal expansion index for each public chain from normalized within-repertoire ranks of inferred template counts. In a later analysis, generation probabilities were computed with a VDJ recombination model fitted to out-of-frame rearrangements, and the resulting probabilities were checked against IGoR. A later analysis scored TCR-TCR, TCR-HLA and TCR-CMV co-occurrence with hypergeometric tests, applying a repertoire-size bias correction to TCR pairs. False discovery rates were estimated in a later analysis by permuting HLA or CMV assignments 20 times. In a later analysis, co-occurring TCRs were grouped using DBSCAN, with TCRdist sequence similarity added in when clustering inside HLA-allele-positive subsets. Co-occurrence clustering excluded repertoires with fewer than 30,000 or more than 120,000 public chains, plus five with anomalous nucleotide sharing. Imported from immuneACCESS, the table was reduced by TCRdb to in-frame sequences with V and J called. These copies leave out some clones; in studies compared against another copy, an unresolved V gene accounts for under half, and the cause of the remainder is not known. For V, J and clone size, that table is used; D and trimming come from the DNA. Within this sample are fewer than 130,000 clones, with 65% to 75% of them counted one time only. The top ten constitute roughly 10% of the sample.

The sample taken for sequencing was PBMCs. The clonotype was recovered from a man aged 35 to 55 in good health and CMV-seropositive. Here the chain combines TRBV7-9 and TRBJ1-4; the central 9 bases match TRBD1. The bases read TGTGCCAGCAGCACGGGACAGGGTTATGAAAAACTGTTTTTT. This translates into CASSTGQGYEKLFF.